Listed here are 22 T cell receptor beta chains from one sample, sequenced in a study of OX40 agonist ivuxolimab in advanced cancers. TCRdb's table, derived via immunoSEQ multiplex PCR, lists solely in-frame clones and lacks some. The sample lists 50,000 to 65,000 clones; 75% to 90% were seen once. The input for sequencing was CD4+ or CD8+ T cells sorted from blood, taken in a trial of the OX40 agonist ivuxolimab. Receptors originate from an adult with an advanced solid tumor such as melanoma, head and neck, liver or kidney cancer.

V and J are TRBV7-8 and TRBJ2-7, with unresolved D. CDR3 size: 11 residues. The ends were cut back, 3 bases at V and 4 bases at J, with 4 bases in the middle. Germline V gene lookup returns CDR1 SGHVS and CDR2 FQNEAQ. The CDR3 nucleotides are TGTGCCAGCAGCTTCCAGTACGAGCAGTACTTC. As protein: CASSFQYEQYF.

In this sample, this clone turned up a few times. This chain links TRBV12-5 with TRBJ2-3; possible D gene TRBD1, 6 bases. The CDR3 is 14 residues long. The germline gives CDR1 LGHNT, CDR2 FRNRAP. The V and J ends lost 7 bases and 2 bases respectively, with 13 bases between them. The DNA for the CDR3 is TGTGCTAGTGCACTCCTGGGGGCCACAGATACGCAGTATTTT. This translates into CASALLGATDTQYF.

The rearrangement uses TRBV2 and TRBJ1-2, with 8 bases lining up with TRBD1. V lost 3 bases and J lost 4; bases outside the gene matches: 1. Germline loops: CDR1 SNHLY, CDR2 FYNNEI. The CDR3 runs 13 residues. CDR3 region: CASSDQGAYGYTF. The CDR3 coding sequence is TGTGCCAGCAGTGACCAGGGGGCCTATGGCTACACCTTC.

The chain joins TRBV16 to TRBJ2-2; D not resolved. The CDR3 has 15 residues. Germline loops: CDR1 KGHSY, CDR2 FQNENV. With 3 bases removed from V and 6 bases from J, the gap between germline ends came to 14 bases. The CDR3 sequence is CASSHGPHTSGELFF. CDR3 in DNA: TGTGCCAGCAGCCACGGCCCACACACGTCCGGGGAGCTGTTTTTT. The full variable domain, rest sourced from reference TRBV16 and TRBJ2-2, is GEEVAQTPKHLVRGEGQKAKLYCAPIKGHSYVFWYQQVLKNEFKFLISFQNENVFDETGMPKERFSAKCLPNSPCSLEIQATKLEDSAVYFCASSHGPHTSGELFFGEGSRLTVL.

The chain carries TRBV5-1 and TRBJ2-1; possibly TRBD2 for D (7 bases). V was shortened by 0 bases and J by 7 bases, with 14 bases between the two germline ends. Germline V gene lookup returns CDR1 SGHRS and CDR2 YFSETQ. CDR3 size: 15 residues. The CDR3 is CASSLDRGAGNEQFF. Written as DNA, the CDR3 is TGCGCCAGCAGCTTGGATCGGGGGGCGGGAAATGAGCAGTTCTTC.

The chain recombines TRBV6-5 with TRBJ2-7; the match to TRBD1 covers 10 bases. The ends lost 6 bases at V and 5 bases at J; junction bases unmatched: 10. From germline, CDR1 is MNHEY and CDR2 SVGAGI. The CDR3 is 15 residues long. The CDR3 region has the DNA TGTGCCAGCAGACTACCGGGACAGGGGTCCCACGAGCAGTACTTC. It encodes CASRLPGQGSHEQYF.

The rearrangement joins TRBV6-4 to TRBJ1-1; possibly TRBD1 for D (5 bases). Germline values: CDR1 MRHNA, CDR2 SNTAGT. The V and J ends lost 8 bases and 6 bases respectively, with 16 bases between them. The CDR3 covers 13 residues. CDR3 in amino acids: CASSNRGGAEAFF. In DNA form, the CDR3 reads TGTGCCAGCTCGAACAGAGGAGGGGCTGAAGCTTTCTTT.

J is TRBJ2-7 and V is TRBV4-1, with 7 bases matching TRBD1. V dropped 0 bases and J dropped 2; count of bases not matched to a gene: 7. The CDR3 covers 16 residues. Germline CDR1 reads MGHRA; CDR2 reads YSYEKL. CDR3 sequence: CASSQDVTGVPYEQYF. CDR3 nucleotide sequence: TGCGCCAGCAGCCAAGATGTAACAGGGGTTCCCTACGAGCAGTACTTC.

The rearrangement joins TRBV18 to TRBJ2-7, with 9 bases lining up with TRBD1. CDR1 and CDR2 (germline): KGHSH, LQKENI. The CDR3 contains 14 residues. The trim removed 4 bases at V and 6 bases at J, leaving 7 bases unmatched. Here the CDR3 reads CASSLGDRAFEQYF. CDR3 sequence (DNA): TGTGCCAGCTCACTAGGGGACAGGGCCTTCGAGCAGTACTTC.

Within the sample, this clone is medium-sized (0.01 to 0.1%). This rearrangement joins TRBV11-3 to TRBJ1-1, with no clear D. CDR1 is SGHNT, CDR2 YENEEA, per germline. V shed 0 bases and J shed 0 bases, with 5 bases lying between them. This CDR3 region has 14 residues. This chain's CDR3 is CASSLDQMNTEAFF. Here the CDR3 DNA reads TGTGCCAGCAGCTTAGACCAGATGAACACTGAAGCTTTCTTT.

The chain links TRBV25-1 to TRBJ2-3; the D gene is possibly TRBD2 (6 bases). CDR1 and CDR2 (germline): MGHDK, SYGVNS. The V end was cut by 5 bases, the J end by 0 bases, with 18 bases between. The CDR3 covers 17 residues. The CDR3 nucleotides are TGTGCCAGCAGTCGAATATGGGGGGAGTGGAGCACAGATACGCAGTATTTT. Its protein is CASSRIWGEWSTDTQYF.

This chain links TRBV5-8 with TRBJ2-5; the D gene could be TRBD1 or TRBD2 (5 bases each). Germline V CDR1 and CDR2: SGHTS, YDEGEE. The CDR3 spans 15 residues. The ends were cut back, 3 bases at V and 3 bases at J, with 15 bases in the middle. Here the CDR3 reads CASSSPGRRKETQYF. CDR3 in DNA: TGTGCCAGCAGCTCACCGGGACGCCGGAAAGAGACCCAGTACTTC.

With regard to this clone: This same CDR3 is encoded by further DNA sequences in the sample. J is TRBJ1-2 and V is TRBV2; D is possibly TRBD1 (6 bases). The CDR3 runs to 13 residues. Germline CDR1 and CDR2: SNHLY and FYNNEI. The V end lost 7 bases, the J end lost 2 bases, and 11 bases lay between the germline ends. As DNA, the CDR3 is TGTGCCAGCATTCGAGACAGGAACTATGGCTACACCTTC. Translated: CASIRDRNYGYTF. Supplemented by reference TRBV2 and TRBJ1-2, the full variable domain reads EPEVTQTPSHQVTQMGQEVILRCVPISNHLYFYWYRQILGQKVEFLVSFYNNEISEKSEIFDDQFSVERPDGSNFTLKIRSTKLEDSAMYFCASIRDRNYGYTFGSGTRLTVV.

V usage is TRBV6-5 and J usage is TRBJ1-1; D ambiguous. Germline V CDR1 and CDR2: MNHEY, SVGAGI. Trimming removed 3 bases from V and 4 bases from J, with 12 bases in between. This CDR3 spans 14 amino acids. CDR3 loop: CASSYAGESTEAFF. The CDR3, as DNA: TGTGCCAGCAGTTATGCCGGGGAGAGCACTGAAGCTTTCTTT.

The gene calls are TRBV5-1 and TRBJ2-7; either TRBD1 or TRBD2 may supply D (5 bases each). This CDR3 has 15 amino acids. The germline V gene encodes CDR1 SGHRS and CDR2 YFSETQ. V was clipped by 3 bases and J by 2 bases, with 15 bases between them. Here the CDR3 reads CASSSPPGTAYEQYF. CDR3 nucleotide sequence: TGCGCCAGCAGCTCCCCCCCCGGGACGGCCTACGAGCAGTACTTC.

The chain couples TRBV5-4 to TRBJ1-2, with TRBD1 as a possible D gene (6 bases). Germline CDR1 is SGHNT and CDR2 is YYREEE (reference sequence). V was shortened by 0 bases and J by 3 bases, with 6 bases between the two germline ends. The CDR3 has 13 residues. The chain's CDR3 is CASSLGTDYGYTF. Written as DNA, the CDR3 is TGTGCCAGCAGCTTGGGGACAGACTATGGCTACACCTTC.

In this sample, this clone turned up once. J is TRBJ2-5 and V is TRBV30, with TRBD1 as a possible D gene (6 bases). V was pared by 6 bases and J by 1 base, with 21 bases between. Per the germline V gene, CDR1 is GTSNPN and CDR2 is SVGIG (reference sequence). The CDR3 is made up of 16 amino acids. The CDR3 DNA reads TGTGCCTGCCAAGTAACCGGGACAATAAGCCAAGAGACCCAGTACTTC. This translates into CACQVTGTISQETQYF.

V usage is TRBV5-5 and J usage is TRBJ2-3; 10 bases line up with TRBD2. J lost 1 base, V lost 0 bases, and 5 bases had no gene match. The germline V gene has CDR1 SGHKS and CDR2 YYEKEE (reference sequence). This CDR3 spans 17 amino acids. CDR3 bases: TGTGCCAGCAGCTTGGGATTAGCGGGGGGAGGCACAGATACGCAGTATTTT. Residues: CASSLGLAGGGTDTQYF.

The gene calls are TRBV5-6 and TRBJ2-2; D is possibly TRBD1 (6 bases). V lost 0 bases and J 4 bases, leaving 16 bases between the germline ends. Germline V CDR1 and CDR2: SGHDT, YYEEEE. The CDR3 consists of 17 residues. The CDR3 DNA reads TGTGCCAGCAGCTTGGTGGGGGCAGGGAGAAGCACCGGGGAGCTGTTTTTT. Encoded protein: CASSLVGAGRSTGELFF.

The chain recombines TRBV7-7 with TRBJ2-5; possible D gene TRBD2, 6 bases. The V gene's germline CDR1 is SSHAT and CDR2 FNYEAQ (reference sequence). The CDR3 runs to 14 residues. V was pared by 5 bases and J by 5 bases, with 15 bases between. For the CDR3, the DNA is TGTGCCAGCAGCGCGGGACTCCCGGGGGAGACCCAGTACTTC. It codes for CASSAGLPGETQYF.

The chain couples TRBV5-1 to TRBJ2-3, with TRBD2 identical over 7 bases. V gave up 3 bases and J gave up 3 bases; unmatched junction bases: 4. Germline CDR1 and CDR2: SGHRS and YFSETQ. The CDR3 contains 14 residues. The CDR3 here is CASSSRLATDTQYF. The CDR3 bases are TGCGCCAGCAGCTCGCGACTAGCAACAGATACGCAGTATTTT.

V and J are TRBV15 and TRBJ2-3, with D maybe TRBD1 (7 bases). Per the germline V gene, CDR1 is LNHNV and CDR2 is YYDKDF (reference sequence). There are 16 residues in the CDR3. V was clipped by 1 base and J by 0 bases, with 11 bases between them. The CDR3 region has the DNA TGTGCCACCAGCAGAGGGCAGGGGGGCAGCACAGATACGCAGTATTTT. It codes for CATSRGQGGSTDTQYF.